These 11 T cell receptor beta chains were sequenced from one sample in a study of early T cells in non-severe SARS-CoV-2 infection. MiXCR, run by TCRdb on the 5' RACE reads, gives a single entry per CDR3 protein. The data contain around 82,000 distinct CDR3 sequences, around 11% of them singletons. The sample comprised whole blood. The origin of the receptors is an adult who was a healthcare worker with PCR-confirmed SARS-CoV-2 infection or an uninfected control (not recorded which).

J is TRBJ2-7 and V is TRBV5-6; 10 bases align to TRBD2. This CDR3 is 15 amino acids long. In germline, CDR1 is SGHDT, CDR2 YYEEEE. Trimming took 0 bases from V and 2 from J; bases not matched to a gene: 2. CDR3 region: CASSLVAGGPYEQYF. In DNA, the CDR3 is TGTGCCAGCAGCTTGGTAGCGGGGGGCCCCTACGAGCAGTACTTC.

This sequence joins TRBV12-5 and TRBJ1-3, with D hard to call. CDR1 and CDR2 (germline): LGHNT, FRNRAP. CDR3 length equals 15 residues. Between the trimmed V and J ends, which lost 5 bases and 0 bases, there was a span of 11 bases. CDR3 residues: CASGPQAFSGNTIYF. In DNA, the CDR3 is TGTGCTAGTGGTCCTCAGGCCTTCTCTGGAAACACCATATATTTT.

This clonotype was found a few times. The CDR3 is CASSLVSTGPHSPLHF. In nucleotides, the CDR3 is TGTGCCAGCAGCTTAGTCTCGACAGGGCCCCATTCACCCCTCCACTTT. This sequence joins TRBV13 and TRBJ1-6, with TRBD1 matching over 7 bases. The germline V gene has CDR1 PRHDT and CDR2 FYEKMQ (reference sequence). Trimming cost V 1 base and J 8 bases; bases outside gene matches: 8. This CDR3 has 16 amino acids.

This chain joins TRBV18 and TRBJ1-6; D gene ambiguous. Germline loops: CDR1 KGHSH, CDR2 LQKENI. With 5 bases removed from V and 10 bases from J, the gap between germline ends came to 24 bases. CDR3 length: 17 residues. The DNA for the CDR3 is TGTGCCAGCTCAGGGTCGGCCGTTATGGGCACCGGGTCACCCCTCCACTTT. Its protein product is CASSGSAVMGTGSPLHF.

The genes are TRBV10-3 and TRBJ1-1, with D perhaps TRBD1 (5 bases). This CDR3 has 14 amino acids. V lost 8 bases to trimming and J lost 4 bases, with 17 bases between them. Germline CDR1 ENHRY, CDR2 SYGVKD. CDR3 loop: CAIGRGRDGTEAFF. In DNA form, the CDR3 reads TGTGCCATCGGCCGTGGCCGGGACGGCACTGAAGCTTTCTTT.

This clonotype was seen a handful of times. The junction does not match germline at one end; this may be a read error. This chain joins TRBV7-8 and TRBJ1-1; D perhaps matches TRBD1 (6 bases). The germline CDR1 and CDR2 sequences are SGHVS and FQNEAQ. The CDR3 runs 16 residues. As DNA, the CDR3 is TGTGCCAGCAAAACCTACTCGGGCAGGGGACGGACTGAAGTTTTCTTT. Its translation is CASKTYSGRGRTEVFF.

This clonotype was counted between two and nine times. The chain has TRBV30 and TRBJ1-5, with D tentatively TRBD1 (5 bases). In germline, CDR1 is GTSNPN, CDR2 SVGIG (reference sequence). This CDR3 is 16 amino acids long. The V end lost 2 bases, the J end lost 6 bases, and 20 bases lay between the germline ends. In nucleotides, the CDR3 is TGTGCCTGGAGTCTCACAGGAGGTGTTGCGGGTCAGCCCCAGCATTTT. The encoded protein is CAWSLTGGVAGQPQHF.

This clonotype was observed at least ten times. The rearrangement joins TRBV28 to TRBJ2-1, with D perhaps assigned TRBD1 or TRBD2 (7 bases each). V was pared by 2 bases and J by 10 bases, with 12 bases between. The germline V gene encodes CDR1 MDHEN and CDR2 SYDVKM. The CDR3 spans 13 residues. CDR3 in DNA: TGTGCCAGCAGTTTAATGGGAGGGGGCGAGCAGTTCTTC. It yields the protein CASSLMGGGEQFF.

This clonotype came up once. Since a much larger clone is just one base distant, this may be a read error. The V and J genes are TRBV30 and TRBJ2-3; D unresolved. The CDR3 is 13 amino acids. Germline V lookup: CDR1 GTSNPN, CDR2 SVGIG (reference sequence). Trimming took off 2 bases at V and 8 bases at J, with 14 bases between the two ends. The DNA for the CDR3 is TGTGCCTGGAGTCTAGGCCTTCGAGTTACGCAGTATTTT. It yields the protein CAWSLGLRVTQYF.

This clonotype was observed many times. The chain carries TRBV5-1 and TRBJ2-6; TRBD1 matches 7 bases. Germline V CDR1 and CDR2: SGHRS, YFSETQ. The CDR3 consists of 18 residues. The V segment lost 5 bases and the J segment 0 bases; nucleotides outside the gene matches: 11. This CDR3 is CASRVRQGFLSGANVLTF. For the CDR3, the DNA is TGCGCCAGCAGGGTGAGACAGGGCTTCCTCTCTGGGGCCAACGTCCTGACTTTC.

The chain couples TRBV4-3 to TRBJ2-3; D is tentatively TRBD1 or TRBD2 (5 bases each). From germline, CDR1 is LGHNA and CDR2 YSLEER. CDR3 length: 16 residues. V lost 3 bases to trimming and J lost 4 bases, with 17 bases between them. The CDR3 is CASSHTRGYSADTQYF. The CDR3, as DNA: TGCGCCAGCAGCCATACTCGGGGCTACTCGGCAGATACGCAGTATTTT.